Listed here are 26 T cell receptor beta chains from one sample, sequenced in a study of shared clonotypes between healthy human individuals. Repertoires were generated with immunoSEQ multiplex PCR, while TCRdb's copy carries only in-frame clones and drops some. Altogether approximately 1.1 million clones are present, around 82% being singletons, with the ten largest covering under 0.6%. Sequenced sample: memory CD4+ T cells from PBMCs. Subset meaning: CD45RA-negative fraction. The receptors originated from a man aged 18-30 years in good health. Some clones in this sample may be carry-over from other donors' samples.

Details on this clone: This CDR3 is also generated by other DNA sequences in the sample. The chain is built from TRBV30 and TRBJ1-1; D unresolved. Germline loops: CDR1 GTSNPN, CDR2 SVGIG (reference sequence). V shed 8 bases and J shed 2 bases, with 9 bases lying between them. CDR3 size: 11 residues. CDR3 residues: CARDRNTEAFF. The CDR3 coding sequence is TGTGCCCGAGACCGAAACACTGAAGCTTTCTTT.

The genes are TRBV27 and TRBJ1-2; D is undetermined. Germline-derived CDR1 and CDR2 are MNHEY and SMNVEV (reference sequence). CDR3 length equals 13 residues. Between the trimmed V and J ends, which lost 3 bases and 6 bases, there was a span of 11 bases. The CDR3 region is CASSFRGSHGYTF. The CDR3 nucleotides read TGTGCCAGCAGTTTCCGGGGTTCCCATGGCTACACCTTC.

The chain couples TRBV11-2 to TRBJ2-1; D remains ambiguous. Per germline, CDR1 SGHAT and CDR2 FQNNGV. The V end was cut by 4 bases, the J end by 10 bases, with 14 bases between. This CDR3 has 13 residues. The chain's CDR3 is CASSSLAMEEQFF. The CDR3 coding sequence is TGTGCCAGCAGCTCCCTGGCCATGGAGGAGCAGTTCTTC.

V is TRBV30 and J is TRBJ2-1; perhaps TRBD2 as D (6 bases). Germline CDR1 GTSNPN, CDR2 SVGIG (reference sequence). The V end lost 0 bases, the J end lost 7 bases, and 16 bases lay between the germline ends. There are 15 residues in the CDR3. CDR3 sequence reads: CAWSVPGLAINEQFF. Here the CDR3 DNA reads TGTGCCTGGAGTGTACCGGGACTGGCAATAAATGAGCAGTTCTTC. The variable domain in full, completed from reference TRBV30 and TRBJ2-1, reads SQTIHQWPATLVQPVGSPLSLECTVEGTSNPNLYWYRQAAGRGLQLLFYSVGIGQISSEVPQNLSASRPQDRQFILSSKKLLLSDSGFYLCAWSVPGLAINEQFFGPGTRLTVL.

At least ten counts were recorded for this clone. This chain links TRBV19 with TRBJ2-3; 7 nucleotides match TRBD2. This CDR3 region has 15 residues. Germline V lookup: CDR1 LNHDA, CDR2 SQIVND (reference sequence). The V segment lost 3 bases and the J segment 7 bases; nucleotides outside the gene matches: 10. CDR3 nucleotides: TGTGCCAGTAGTATGGTGCGGGAGTGGGCTAATACGCAGTATTTT. Translation gives CASSMVREWANTQYF.

CDR3 DNA: TGTGCCTCCTCCAGGGGACTAATCACCGGGGAGCTGTTTTTT. This codes for CASSRGLITGELFF. The V call is TRBV19, the J call TRBJ2-2; D might be TRBD2 (7 bases). The V gene lost 11 bases and the J gene lost 4 bases, with 17 bases spanning the gap. Germline CDR1 reads LNHDA; CDR2 reads SQIVND (reference sequence). This CDR3 contains 14 residues.

This chain joins TRBV19 and TRBJ2-1, with 9 positions matching TRBD2. CDR3 length: 14 amino acids. Losses at the gene ends were 7 bases for V and 10 bases for J; bases not matched to a gene: 11. Germline V gene data show CDR1 as LNHDA and CDR2 as SQIVND (reference sequence). In DNA form, the CDR3 reads TGTGCCAGTAAGATGGGCGGGAGGGGAATCGAGCAGTTCTTC. Translating it yields CASKMGGRGIEQFF.

This clone was found a few times. Since a much larger clone is just one base distant, this may be a read error. This CDR3 is also generated by other DNA sequences in the sample. The genes are TRBV6-1 and TRBJ1-1, with D hard to call. This CDR3 region has 11 residues. Per the germline V gene, CDR1 is MNHNS and CDR2 is SASEGT. Between the trimmed V and J ends, which lost 7 bases and 0 bases, there was a span of 3 bases. CDR3 sequence: CASKMNTEAFF. The CDR3 bases are TGTGCCAGCAAGATGAACACTGAAGCTTTCTTT.

This clone has more than one count but fewer than ten. The rearrangement links TRBV2 to TRBJ1-4, with D possibly being TRBD1 (5 bases). There are 13 residues in the CDR3. The germline CDR1 and CDR2 sequences are SNHLY and FYNNEI. The V end lost 8 bases, the J end lost 8 bases, and 15 bases lay between the germline ends. CDR3 DNA: TGTGCCAGCTCAGGGCGGGTGCAAGAAAAACTGTTTTTT. It translates to CASSGRVQEKLFF. Drawing the rest from reference TRBV2 and TRBJ1-4, the complete variable domain is EPEVTQTPSHQVTQMGQEVILRCVPISNHLYFYWYRQILGQKVEFLVSFYNNEISEKSEIFDDQFSVERPDGSNFTLKIRSTKLEDSAMYFCASSGRVQEKLFFGSGTQLSVL.

J is TRBJ2-7 and V is TRBV9; 7 nucleotides match TRBD1. The CDR3 consists of 15 residues. Trimming cost V 4 bases and J 2 bases; bases outside gene matches: 9. The V gene's germline CDR1 is SGDLS and CDR2 YYNGEE. CDR3 in DNA: TGTGCCAGCAGCCTTCGGACAGGTGAGGCCTACGAGCAGTACTTC. Protein: CASSLRTGEAYEQYF.

The chain couples TRBV29-1 to TRBJ2-2; D might be TRBD1 (6 bases). Germline lookup yields CDR1 SQVTM and CDR2 ANQGSEA. This CDR3 contains 14 residues. Between the trimmed V and J ends, which lost 7 bases and 2 bases, there was a span of 14 bases. The CDR3 here is CSAVGHRNTGELFF. Written as DNA, the CDR3 is TGCAGCGCCGTGGGACACCGAAACACCGGGGAGCTGTTTTTT.

This clone was seen more than once but under ten times. V gene TRBV2 combines with J gene TRBJ2-7, with unresolved D. The CDR3 contains 13 residues. Germline CDR1 and CDR2: SNHLY and FYNNEI. V gave up 1 base and J gave up 5 bases, with 9 bases separating them. The DNA of the CDR3 is TGTGCCAGCAGTGAAGATCCTACGGACGAGCAGTACTTC. Protein sequence: CASSEDPTDEQYF.

J is TRBJ1-2 and V is TRBV7-9; D gene ambiguous. V was pared by 5 bases and J by 3 bases, with 16 bases between. This CDR3 comprises 15 residues. Germline V gene data show CDR1 as SEHNR and CDR2 as FQNEAQ (reference sequence). The CDR3 protein is CASSGRIGLHYGYTF. CDR3 nucleotide sequence: TGTGCCAGCAGCGGACGGATCGGACTCCACTATGGCTACACCTTC.

The chain joins TRBV29-1 to TRBJ2-5, with 8 bases fitting TRBD2. Per germline, CDR1 SQVTM and CDR2 ANQGSEA. V dropped 7 bases and J dropped 3; count of bases not matched to a gene: 13. The length of the CDR3 is 15 residues. The DNA of the CDR3 is TGCAGCGCTGGGGTAGCGGGACCTCTTGAAGAGACCCAGTACTTC. It specifies CSAGVAGPLEETQYF.

This sequence joins TRBV10-2 and TRBJ2-3; D gene ambiguous. There are 13 residues in the CDR3. Germline V CDR1 and CDR2: WSHSY, SAAADI. V lost 2 bases to trimming and J lost 8 bases, with 11 bases between them. The CDR3 region has the DNA TGCGCCAGCAGTGAGACACCGAGGTTTACGCAGTATTTT. Translating it yields CASSETPRFTQYF.

As DNA, the CDR3 is TGTGCCACCAAAGACAGGGCTGATTCACCCCTCCACTTT. Its translation is CATKDRADSPLHF. The chain is built from TRBV7-9 and TRBJ1-6; 7 positions agree with TRBD1. With V trimmed by 10 bases and J by 8 bases, 8 bases remained unmatched. CDR1 and CDR2 (germline): SEHNR, FQNEAQ (reference sequence). The CDR3 has 13 amino acids.

The chain has TRBV5-6 and TRBJ2-1; D is possibly TRBD1 (6 bases). Looked up from germline, CDR1 is SGHDT and CDR2 is YYEEEE. V lost 6 bases and J lost 3, with 13 bases in between. The CDR3 is 14 residues long. CDR3: CASTDRSSYNEQFF. The CDR3 DNA is TGTGCCAGCACCGACAGGAGTAGCTACAATGAGCAGTTCTTC.

The rearrangement links TRBV6-1 to TRBJ1-5; D uncertain. Germline CDR1 is MNHNS and CDR2 is SASEGT. There are 13 residues in the CDR3. Trimming took off 0 bases at V and 11 bases at J, with 11 bases between the two ends. The CDR3 DNA reads as TGTGCCAGCAGTGAAGCGATGCGAGCGGCCCAGCATTTT. It is translated as CASSEAMRAAQHF.

The chain employs TRBV19 and TRBJ1-1, with D possibly TRBD1 on 5 matching bases. Looked up from germline, CDR1 is LNHDA and CDR2 is SQIVND (reference sequence). The CDR3 runs to 17 residues. Trimming stripped 1 base from V and 1 base from J, with 16 bases between. The CDR3 protein is CASSIAFGHGRNTEAFF. In DNA, the CDR3 is TGTGCCAGTAGTATAGCCTTCGGACACGGACGGAACACTGAAGCTTTCTTT.

V gene TRBV7-8 combines with J gene TRBJ1-4; D gene ambiguous. Trimming pared 2 bases from V and 4 bases from J, leaving 8 bases between. The germline V gene encodes CDR1 SGHVS and CDR2 FQNEAQ. The CDR3 has 14 residues. In DNA, the CDR3 is TGTGCCAGCAGCTTATATGGGTTTAATGAAAAACTGTTTTTT. It encodes CASSLYGFNEKLFF.

The V gene is TRBV25-1, the J gene TRBJ2-2, with 11 nucleotides matching TRBD2. Germline trimming cut 7 bases from V and 2 bases from J; bases unmatched to any gene: 3. CDR1 and CDR2 from the germline V gene are MGHDK and SYGVNS. This CDR3 spans 15 amino acids. CDR3 residues: CASKGLAENTGELFF. The CDR3, as DNA: TGTGCCAGCAAGGGACTAGCGGAAAACACCGGGGAGCTGTTTTTT.

The genes are TRBV10-1 and TRBJ2-1, with 7 bases aligning to TRBD2. CDR1 WNHNN and CDR2 SYGVQD come from the germline V gene (reference sequence). The CDR3 contains 16 residues. J was trimmed by 3 bases and V by 6 bases; bases with no gene match: 11. The CDR3 DNA reads TGCGCCAGCAGGGTCTTAAAAGCGGGGATCTACAATGAGCAGTTCTTC. Its translation is CASRVLKAGIYNEQFF.

The chain recombines TRBV19 with TRBJ2-3, with 8 bases that match TRBD2. The V segment lost 1 base and the J segment 2 bases; nucleotides outside the gene matches: 8. Germline CDR1 reads LNHDA; CDR2 reads SQIVND (reference sequence). This CDR3 contains 17 residues. CDR3: CASSIGASGLFTDTQYF. The CDR3 DNA reads TGTGCCAGTAGTATAGGGGCTAGCGGGTTGTTCACAGATACGCAGTATTTT.

This clone is a singleton in its sample. The CDR3 spells CASSDNRNRVHNEQFF. The CDR3, as DNA: TGTGCCAGCAGCGACAACCGGAACAGGGTGCACAATGAGCAGTTCTTC. This chain connects TRBV7-9 to TRBJ2-1; D is possibly TRBD1 (6 bases). This CDR3 contains 16 residues. The germline V and J ends were trimmed by 5 bases and 5 bases, with 19 bases remaining between them. Germline CDR1 SEHNR, CDR2 FQNEAQ (reference sequence).

A few counts support this clone. The chain links TRBV7-3 to TRBJ2-1; TRBD2 agrees at 13 bases. The CDR3 covers 16 residues. The V gene's germline CDR1 is SGHTA and CDR2 FQGTGA. Unmatched junction bases numbered 7, after V lost 5 bases and J lost 6 bases. CDR3 in amino acids: CASSTRLAGGFNEQFF. The CDR3 region has the DNA TGTGCCAGCAGCACAAGACTAGCGGGAGGTTTCAATGAGCAGTTCTTC.

The chain carries TRBV12-5 and TRBJ1-1; TRBD1 might be the D (5 bases). With 3 bases removed from V and 0 bases from J, the gap between germline ends came to 8 bases. This CDR3 region has 14 residues. CDR1 is LGHNT, CDR2 FRNRAP, per germline. CDR3 coding DNA: TGTGCTAGTGGTTTCGGACACATGAACACTGAAGCTTTCTTT. This sequence encodes CASGFGHMNTEAFF.